This TCR beta chain was obtained from a study of identical twins. Study results and limitations: With monozygotic twins, out-of-frame TCR alpha sharing exceeded what models estimated.

This clonotype was observed a handful of times. The antigen remains unidentified. Template switching added a universal primer site, and cDNA bore unique molecular identifiers. MiXCR, run by TCRdb on the 5' RACE reads, gives a single entry per CDR3 protein. The table includes approximately 1.8 million distinct CDR3 sequences, 32% detected once. The CDR3 is made up of 17 amino acids. Germline V lookup: CDR1 MNHEY, CDR2 SMNVEV (reference sequence). Trimming at V came to 2 bases and at J to 1 base, leaving 11 bases not matched to a gene. This clonotype was sampled from a newborn girl in good health. Sequencing was performed on cord blood. The genes are TRBV27 and TRBJ2-7, with TRBD2 identical over 7 bases. CDR3 nucleotide sequence: TGTGCCAGCAGTTTACGGGGGGACCTCGAACTTTCCTACGAGCAGTACTTC. Protein: CASSLRGDLELSYEQYF.